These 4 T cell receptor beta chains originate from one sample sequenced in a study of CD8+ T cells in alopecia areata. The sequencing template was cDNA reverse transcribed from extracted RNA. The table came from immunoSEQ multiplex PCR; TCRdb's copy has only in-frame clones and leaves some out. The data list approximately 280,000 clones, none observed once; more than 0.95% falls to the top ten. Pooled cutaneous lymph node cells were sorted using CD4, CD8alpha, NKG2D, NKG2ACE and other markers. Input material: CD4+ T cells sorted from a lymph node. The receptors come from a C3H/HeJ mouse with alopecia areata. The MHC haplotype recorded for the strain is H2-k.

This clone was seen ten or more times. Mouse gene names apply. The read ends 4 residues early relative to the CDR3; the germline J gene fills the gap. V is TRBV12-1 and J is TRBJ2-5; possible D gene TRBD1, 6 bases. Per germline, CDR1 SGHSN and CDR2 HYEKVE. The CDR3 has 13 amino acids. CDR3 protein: CASSLGTKDTQYF. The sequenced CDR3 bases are TGTGCCAGCTCTCTCGGGACAAAAGAC.

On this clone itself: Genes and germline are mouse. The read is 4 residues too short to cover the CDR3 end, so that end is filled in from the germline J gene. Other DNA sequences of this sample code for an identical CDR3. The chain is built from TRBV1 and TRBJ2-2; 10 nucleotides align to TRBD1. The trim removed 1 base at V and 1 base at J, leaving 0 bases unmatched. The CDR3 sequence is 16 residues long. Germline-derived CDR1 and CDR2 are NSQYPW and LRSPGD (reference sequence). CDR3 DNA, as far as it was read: TGCACCTGCAGTGCAGGGACAGGGGGAAACACCGGG. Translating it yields CTCSAGTGGNTG. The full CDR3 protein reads CTCSAGTGGNTGQLYF.

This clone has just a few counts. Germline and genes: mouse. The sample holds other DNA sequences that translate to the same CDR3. Partial CDR3 DNA: TGCACCTGCAGTGCACCGGGACAATATAATTCGCCC. This encodes CTCSAPGQYNSP. The entire CDR3 protein is CTCSAPGQYNSPLYF. This chain joins TRBV1 and TRBJ1-6; maybe TRBD1 (6 bases). The CDR3 end lies 3 residues beyond the end of the read and is filled in from the germline J gene. TRBJ1-6 is filed as an ORF, its function uncertain. V lost 2 bases and J 4 bases, leaving 9 bases between the germline ends. Germline CDR1 NSQYPW, CDR2 LRSPGD (reference sequence). The CDR3 is made up of 15 amino acids.

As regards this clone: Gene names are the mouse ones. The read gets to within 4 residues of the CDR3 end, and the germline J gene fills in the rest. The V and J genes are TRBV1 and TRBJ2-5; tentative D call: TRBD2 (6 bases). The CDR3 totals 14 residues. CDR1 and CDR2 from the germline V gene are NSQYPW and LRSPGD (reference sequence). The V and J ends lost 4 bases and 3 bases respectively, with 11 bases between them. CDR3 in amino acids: CTCSGVGVQDTQYF. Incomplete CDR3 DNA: TGCACCTGCAGTGGGGTGGGGGTGCAAGAC.